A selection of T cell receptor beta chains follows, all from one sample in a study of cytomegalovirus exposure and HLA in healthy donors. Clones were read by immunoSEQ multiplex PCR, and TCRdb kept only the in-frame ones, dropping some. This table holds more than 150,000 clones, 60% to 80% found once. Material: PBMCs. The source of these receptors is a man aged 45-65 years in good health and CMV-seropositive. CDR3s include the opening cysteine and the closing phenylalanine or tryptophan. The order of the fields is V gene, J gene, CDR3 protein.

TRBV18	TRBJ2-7	CASSPTSGGIYEQYF
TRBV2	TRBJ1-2	CASSATGIGYTF
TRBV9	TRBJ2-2	CASSVESGGITGELFF
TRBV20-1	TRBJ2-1	CSAADSNEQFF
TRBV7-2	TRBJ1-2	CASSQDRASYTF
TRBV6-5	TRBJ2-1	CASSPSPSLEQFF
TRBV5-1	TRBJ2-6	CASSLGTGANVLTF
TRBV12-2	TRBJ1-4	CASRLDSEKLFF
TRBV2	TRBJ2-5	CASSAEGTEYF
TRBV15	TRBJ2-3	CATSWGGTQYF
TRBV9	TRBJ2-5	CASSVVGGSQETQYF
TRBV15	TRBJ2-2	CATSRRGGTLNTGELFF
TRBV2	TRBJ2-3	CASSQGSRKDF
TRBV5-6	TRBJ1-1	CASSLGSRGMNTEAFF
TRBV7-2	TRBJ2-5	CASSLGQVKYF
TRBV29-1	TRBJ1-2	CSVQTVQGRGYTF
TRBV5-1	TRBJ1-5	CASSVDGSNQPQHF
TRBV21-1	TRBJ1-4	CAPPVRGTNEKLFF
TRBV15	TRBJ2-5	CATSRDNSFQETQYF